Listed below are T cell receptor beta chains from one sample, sequenced in a study of blood T cell repertoires in COVID-19. Sequencing was performed with immunoSEQ multiplex PCR; in TCRdb, only in-frame clones are kept and a portion is missing. The sample carries tens of thousands of clones, around 90% recorded once. The sequencing sample was made of peripheral blood. These TCRs come from a human donor in a cohort sampled during active COVID-19. CDR3s include the opening cysteine and the closing phenylalanine or tryptophan. A D gene is named only where the DNA matches it firmly. Some rows have no size entry. The others give once, few or many, or a class for an expanded clone.

D gene: TRBD1
V gene: TRBV7-2
clone size: .
CDR3 length: 14
J gene: TRBJ2-7
CDR3 protein: CASSLFRGRDEQYF
CDR3 DNA: TGTGCCAGCAGCTTATTCAGGGGGCGAGACGAGCAGTACTTC

D gene: .
V gene: TRBV5-1
clone size: once
CDR3 length: 13
J gene: TRBJ2-1
CDR3 protein: CASSLGGFNEQFF
CDR3 DNA: TGCGCCAGCAGCTTGGGAGGGTTTAATGAGCAGTTCTTC

D gene: .
V gene: TRBV5-5
clone size: .
CDR3 length: 16
J gene: TRBJ1-5
CDR3 protein: CASSVGAGNSNQPQHF
CDR3 DNA: TGTGCCAGCAGCGTGGGAGCAGGAAATAGCAATCAGCCCCAGCATTTT

D gene: .
V gene: TRBV30
clone size: .
CDR3 length: 13
J gene: TRBJ1-6
CDR3 protein: CAWKGRGPLALHF
CDR3 DNA: TGTGCCTGGAAGGGCAGGGGCCCCCTGGCCCTCCACTTT

D gene: TRBD1
V gene: TRBV9
clone size: .
CDR3 length: 16
J gene: TRBJ2-1
CDR3 protein: CASSVHPRAGGNEQFF
CDR3 DNA: TGTGCCAGCAGCGTACATCCCCGAGCAGGGGGCAATGAGCAGTTCTTC

D gene: .
V gene: TRBV14
clone size: .
CDR3 length: 16
J gene: TRBJ2-2
CDR3 protein: CASSHGAVTNTGELFF
CDR3 DNA: TGTGCCAGCAGCCACGGAGCGGTAACGAACACCGGGGAGCTGTTTTTT

D gene: .
V gene: TRBV5-4
clone size: .
CDR3 length: 14
J gene: TRBJ2-2
CDR3 protein: CASSRDQGTGELFF
CDR3 DNA: TGTGCCAGCTCCCGCGATCAGGGAACCGGGGAGCTGTTTTTT

D gene: .
V gene: TRBV19
clone size: .
CDR3 length: 15
J gene: TRBJ2-5
CDR3 protein: CASSNSGQRRETQYF
CDR3 DNA: TGTGCCAGTAGTAATTCTGGACAGCGGCGGGAGACCCAGTACTTC

D gene: .
V gene: TRBV11-2
clone size: .
CDR3 length: 15
J gene: TRBJ1-1
CDR3 protein: CASTDTRQGDTEAFF
CDR3 DNA: TGTGCCAGCACGGACACCCGACAAGGGGACACTGAAGCTTTCTTT

D gene: .
V gene: TRBV28
clone size: .
CDR3 length: 15
J gene: TRBJ2-7
CDR3 protein: CASSFSGRRTYEQYF
CDR3 DNA: TGTGCCAGCAGTTTCTCCGGGAGACGCACCTACGAGCAGTACTTC